Each of the 32 T cell receptor beta chains below was sequenced from the same sample in a study of vaccination and CD4 T cells after COVID-19. Treatment meaning: roughly ten-day PBMC culture with coronavirus spike peptide pools or control peptides (ViraFEST assay). No cognate antigen is known for these TCRs. Researchers used the Oncomine TCR Beta short-read assay to sequence DNA from cultured CD4+ T cells. TCRdb reprocessed the PCR reads via MiXCR and lists one record per CDR3 protein. This sample carries under 20,000 distinct CDR3 sequences, more than 55% of them seen once, and the ten largest clones take roughly 9.6%. The source material was CD4+ T cells from blood, cultured in vitro. These receptors originate from a human donor who had recovered from COVID-19.

The gene calls are TRBV24-1 and TRBJ2-5, with 7 bases matching TRBD1. The V gene's germline CDR1 is KGHDR and CDR2 SFDVKD. J lost 4 bases, V lost 1 base, and 5 bases had no gene match. This CDR3 spans 15 amino acids. Here the CDR3 reads CATSDFGRGSETQYF. For the CDR3, the DNA is TGTGCCACCAGTGATTTCGGCAGGGGGTCAGAGACCCAGTACTTC.

The gene calls are TRBV11-1 and TRBJ2-5; 8 nucleotides align to TRBD1. CDR1 SGHAT and CDR2 FQDESV come from the germline V gene (reference sequence). The V segment lost 5 bases and the J segment 2 bases; nucleotides outside the gene matches: 4. There are 14 residues in the CDR3. The CDR3 sequence: CASSIGQGQETQYF. Written as DNA, the CDR3 is TGTGCCAGCAGCATCGGACAGGGTCAAGAGACCCAGTACTTC.

The chain carries TRBV7-9 and TRBJ1-5; D gene unclear. Germline V gene data show CDR1 as SEHNR and CDR2 as FQNEAQ (reference sequence). CDR3 size: 15 residues. Trimming took 1 base from V and 4 from J, leaving 11 bases between them. CDR3 in amino acids: CASSLGGQRNQPQHF. The CDR3 DNA sequence: TGTGCCAGCAGCTTAGGCGGCCAGAGGAATCAGCCCCAGCATTTT.

The chain combines TRBV20-1 with TRBJ2-2; D unclear. The ends were cut back, 0 bases at V and 0 bases at J, with 14 bases in the middle. The CDR3 totals 17 residues. Germline V lookup: CDR1 DFQATT, CDR2 SNEGSKA (reference sequence). CDR3 coding DNA: TGCAGTGCTAGAGATTTTGGCGGTTCGACGAACACCGGGGAGCTGTTTTTT. This gives the protein CSARDFGGSTNTGELFF.

This clonotype has a handful of counts. This chain uses TRBV12-3 or TRBV12-4 with TRBJ2-7; the D gene is possibly TRBD2 (5 bases). This CDR3 contains 13 residues. Trimming left V 3 bases short and J 7 bases short, with 13 bases between. CDR3 region: CASSFPGEGEQYF. Written as DNA, the CDR3 is TGTGCCAGCAGTTTTCCCGGGGAAGGAGAGCAGTACTTC.

This clonotype is labeled as medium-sized (0.01 to 0.1%). V is TRBV9 and J is TRBJ2-7; the D call may be TRBD1 or TRBD2 (6 bases each). V was cut by 7 bases and J by 0 bases, with 14 bases left in between. CDR1 and CDR2 (germline): SGDLS, YYNGEE. The CDR3 consists of 14 residues. CDR3 in amino acids: CASGLGGLSYEQYF. The CDR3 DNA follows: TGTGCCAGCGGCTTAGGGGGACTCTCCTACGAGCAGTACTTC.

This chain uses TRBV30 with TRBJ1-2; 7 bases are shared with TRBD1. Trimming took 2 bases from V and 4 from J; bases not matched to a gene: 13. The CDR3 loop spans 16 amino acids. Germline V gives CDR1 GTSNPN, CDR2 SVGIG (reference sequence). CDR3 DNA sequence: TGTGCCTGGAGTTCAATATTACAGGGGAGAAGCTATGGCTACACCTTC. Translating it yields CAWSSILQGRSYGYTF. The variable domain in full, completed from reference TRBV30 and TRBJ1-2, reads SQTIHQWPATLVQPVGSPLSLECTVEGTSNPNLYWYRQAAGRGLQLLFYSVGIGQISSEVPQNLSASRPQDRQFILSSKKLLLSDSGFYLCAWSSILQGRSYGYTFGSGTRLTVV.

This clonotype occurred a few times. The chain couples TRBV14 to TRBJ2-7; 9 nucleotides agree with TRBD1. Trimming took 2 bases from V and 0 from J; bases not matched to a gene: 5. The CDR3 is made up of 16 amino acids. Germline CDR1 SGHDN, CDR2 FVKESK. In DNA, the CDR3 is TGTGCCAGCAGCCAAATGGGACAGGGACTCTCCTACGAGCAGTACTTC. Its protein product is CASSQMGQGLSYEQYF.

This clonotype appeared a few times. Germline is not matched at one junction end, which may reflect a read error. V is TRBV7-7 and J is TRBJ2-3, with a weak D call TRBD1 (5 bases). The germline V gene has CDR1 SSHAT and CDR2 FNYEAQ (reference sequence). The CDR3 extends over 14 amino acids. The CDR3 coding sequence is TGTGCTAGCAGCTTAGGGGCAGGGACAGATACGCAGTATTTT. Translated, it gives CASSLGAGTDTQYF.

The V and J genes are TRBV11-1 and TRBJ2-7; the match to TRBD1 covers 7 bases. The CDR3 runs to 14 residues. V lost 3 bases and J lost 7; bases outside the gene matches: 9. Per germline, CDR1 SGHAT and CDR2 FQDESV (reference sequence). The CDR3 spells CASSFGDRVGEQYF. The CDR3 bases are TGTGCCAGCAGCTTTGGAGACAGGGTAGGGGAGCAGTACTTC.

This chain connects TRBV20-1 to TRBJ2-5, with a tentative D call TRBD2 (5 bases). V gave up 6 bases and J gave up 5 bases, with 10 bases separating them. There are 11 residues in the CDR3. Germline V gene lookup returns CDR1 DFQATT and CDR2 SNEGSKA (reference sequence). The CDR3 loop is CSANWRETQYF. CDR3 DNA sequence: TGCAGTGCCAACTGGAGGGAGACCCAGTACTTC.

The J gene is TRBJ2-3, the V gene TRBV27; possible D gene TRBD2, 6 bases. In germline, CDR1 is MNHEY, CDR2 SMNVEV (reference sequence). The V end lost 5 bases, the J end lost 5 bases, and 14 bases lay between the germline ends. The CDR3 spans 14 residues. For the CDR3, the DNA is TGTGCCAGCAGTCGTAGCGAGCGGGTAGATACGCAGTATTTT. It yields the protein CASSRSERVDTQYF.

The V call is TRBV11-3, the J call TRBJ1-1; 7 bases are a match to TRBD1. The CDR3 totals 17 residues. Per the germline V gene, CDR1 is SGHNT and CDR2 is YENEEA. V lost 0 bases, J lost 1 base, and 8 bases stayed unmatched. CDR3 amino acids: CASSLDGNRQGNTEAFF. CDR3 nucleotide sequence: TGTGCCAGCAGCTTAGATGGAAACCGACAGGGGAACACTGAAGCTTTCTTT.

The V call is TRBV6-5, the J call TRBJ1-5; 8 bases line up with TRBD1. This CDR3 comprises 14 residues. Per the germline V gene, CDR1 is MNHEY and CDR2 is SVGAGI. The V segment lost 3 bases and the J segment 5 bases; nucleotides outside the gene matches: 3. CDR3 sequence (DNA): TGTGCCAGCAGTTATCAGGGGGCTGATCAGCCCCAGCATTTT. Residues: CASSYQGADQPQHF.

On this clonotype: The junction differs from germline at one of its ends, possibly a read error. The J gene is TRBJ1-1, the V gene TRBV7-7; the D gene is possibly TRBD1 (5 bases). The CDR3 is 17 amino acids. CDR1 and CDR2 (germline): SSHAT, FNYEAQ (reference sequence). This CDR3 reads CASSPLPLGSGGTEAFF. The CDR3, as DNA: TGTGCTAGCAGCCCCCTCCCGCTTGGCAGTGGGGGCACTGAAGCTTTCTTT.

This clonotype was found a few times. The chain employs TRBV15 and TRBJ1-2; perhaps TRBD1 as D (5 bases). Trimming took off 2 bases at V and 1 base at J, with 8 bases between the two ends. This CDR3 is built from 14 residues. Germline V gene sequence: CDR1 LNHNV, CDR2 YYDKDF (reference sequence). CDR3 DNA: TGTGCCACCAGCAGATCGGGGGGTAACTATGGCTACACCTTC. Translation gives CATSRSGGNYGYTF. Full variable domain (missing parts from reference TRBV15 and TRBJ1-2): DAMVIQNPRYQVTQFGKPVTLSCSQTLNHNVMYWYQQKSSQAPKLLFHYYDKDFNNEADTPDNFQSRRPNTSFCFLDIRSPGLGDTAMYLCATSRSGGNYGYTFGSGTRLTVV.

This clonotype appeared a single time. As DNA, the CDR3 is TGCAGTGCTAGTGTAGGGGGGCGGAACTACGAGCAGTACTTC. It encodes CSASVGGRNYEQYF. The chain employs TRBV20-1 and TRBJ2-7; D tentatively fits TRBD1 or TRBD2 (6 bases each). The CDR3 has 14 residues. V gave up 3 bases and J gave up 3 bases, with 15 bases separating them. Germline V gene sequence: CDR1 DFQATT, CDR2 SNEGSKA (reference sequence).

The chain carries TRBV2 and TRBJ1-5, with 7 bases matching TRBD1. CDR1 is SNHLY, CDR2 FYNNEI, per germline. This CDR3 comprises 14 residues. The V gene end was trimmed by 7 bases and the J gene end by 7 bases; junction bases not matched to a gene: 10. The CDR3 sequence is CASTYDRESQPQHF. In DNA, the CDR3 is TGTGCCAGCACCTATGACAGGGAATCCCAGCCCCAGCATTTT.

This clonotype was detected only once. V is TRBV5-1 and J is TRBJ2-7; 8 bases fit TRBD1. Trimming cost V 5 bases and J 2 bases; bases outside gene matches: 6. The CDR3 runs 14 residues. Germline assignment: CDR1 SGHRS and CDR2 YFSETQ. CDR3 sequence: CASREAGGPYEQYF. CDR3 bases: TGCGCCAGCAGGGAGGCAGGGGGCCCCTACGAGCAGTACTTC.

The genes are TRBV28 and TRBJ1-5; 9 bases align to TRBD1. The CDR3 sequence is 16 residues long. Per germline, CDR1 MDHEN and CDR2 SYDVKM. The V and J ends lost 5 bases and 6 bases, in that order; junction bases with no gene match: 11. CDR3 protein: CASSTSQGAQGQPQHF. The CDR3 DNA follows: TGTGCCAGCAGTACTTCACAGGGGGCGCAGGGTCAGCCCCAGCATTTT.

This clonotype was seen more than once but under ten times. This rearrangement joins TRBV6-2 or TRBV6-3 to TRBJ1-5; D possibly corresponds to TRBD1 (6 bases). CDR3 size: 14 residues. Trimming stripped 6 bases from V and 0 bases from J, with 9 bases between. CDR1 and CDR2 (germline): MNHEY, SVGEGT. DNA for the CDR3: TGTGCCAGCAGGCAGGGGCATAGCAATCAGCCCCAGCATTTT. This encodes CASRQGHSNQPQHF.

This clonotype was seen a few times. The rearrangement uses TRBV15 and TRBJ1-2; 9 bases fit TRBD1. The germline V gene encodes CDR1 LNHNV and CDR2 YYDKDF (reference sequence). The CDR3 spans 16 residues. J was trimmed by 5 bases and V by 0 bases; bases with no gene match: 7. CDR3 sequence (DNA): TGTGCCACCAGCAGAGATAGTTGGGACAGGGCATATGGCTACACCTTC. The encoded protein is CATSRDSWDRAYGYTF.

V and J are TRBV12-3 or TRBV12-4 and TRBJ2-1; TRBD2 might be the D (6 bases). Deletions cut 3 bases from V and 0 bases from J, with 12 bases between. This CDR3 is built from 16 residues. CDR3 nucleotides: TGTGCCAGCAGTTTCGGGGACTCTTTCTCCTACAATGAGCAGTTCTTC. It yields the protein CASSFGDSFSYNEQFF.

The V call is TRBV27, the J call TRBJ2-7; TRBD1 is a possible D gene (5 bases). Germline loops: CDR1 MNHEY, CDR2 SMNVEV (reference sequence). There are 14 residues in the CDR3. With 3 bases removed from V and 0 bases from J, the gap between germline ends came to 9 bases. The CDR3: CASSLAGPSYEQYF. The CDR3 coding sequence is TGTGCCAGCAGTTTGGCAGGGCCCTCCTACGAGCAGTACTTC.

This chain connects TRBV18 to TRBJ1-2; unclear D gene. V was shortened by 3 bases and J by 4 bases, with 9 bases between the two germline ends. Per germline, CDR1 KGHSH and CDR2 LQKENI. There are 13 residues in the CDR3. This CDR3 reads CASSPEGPYGYTF. DNA of the CDR3: TGTGCCAGCTCACCGGAGGGTCCCTATGGCTACACCTTC. Supplemented by reference TRBV18 and TRBJ1-2, the full variable domain reads NAGVMQNPRHLVRRRGQEARLRCSPMKGHSHVYWYRQLPEEGLKFMVYLQKENIIDESGMPKERFSAEFPKEGPSILRIQQVVRGDSAAYFCASSPEGPYGYTFGSGTRLTVV.

This clonotype was recorded a few times. The chain couples TRBV2 to TRBJ1-2; D unclear. The germline V gene encodes CDR1 SNHLY and CDR2 FYNNEI. The ends were cut back, 0 bases at V and 7 bases at J, with 12 bases in the middle. This CDR3 contains 14 residues. Here the CDR3 DNA reads TGTGCCAGCAGTGAAGCTTTCGGAGTCTCTGGCTACACCTTC. Encoded protein: CASSEAFGVSGYTF.

The CDR3 loop reads CASSPTDAGGYTF. The CDR3, as DNA: TGTGCCAGCAGCCCGACCGATGCAGGTGGCTACACCTTC. V and J are TRBV7-9 and TRBJ1-2; D call uncertain. The CDR3 covers 13 residues. Looked up from germline, CDR1 is SEHNR and CDR2 is FQNEAQ (reference sequence). V was clipped by 5 bases and J by 7 bases, with 14 bases between them.

The rearrangement joins TRBV24-1 to TRBJ2-3; D not resolved. Trimming cost V 9 bases and J 3 bases, with 15 bases left between them. Germline loops: CDR1 KGHDR, CDR2 SFDVKD. The CDR3 has 14 residues. This chain's CDR3 is CATEGRLGTDTQYF. In DNA, the CDR3 is TGTGCCACCGAAGGGCGACTCGGGACAGATACGCAGTATTTT.

The chain is built from TRBV27 and TRBJ1-2; D may be TRBD1 (6 bases). Germline CDR1 reads MNHEY; CDR2 reads SMNVEV (reference sequence). The CDR3 covers 13 residues. Trimming removed 6 bases from V and 8 bases from J, with 16 bases in between. The CDR3 protein is CASRRTGQGGYTF. Here the CDR3 DNA reads TGTGCCAGCAGGCGAACAGGGCAAGGCGGCTACACCTTC.

V is TRBV7-3 and J is TRBJ2-2; D uncertain. Germline V gene lookup returns CDR1 SGHTA and CDR2 FQGTGA. Trimming took off 5 bases at V and 1 base at J, with 14 bases between the two ends. This CDR3 has 16 residues. CDR3 bases: TGTGCCAGCAGCCTTTTTGGGCTGGAGAACACCGGGGAGCTGTTTTTT. It codes for CASSLFGLENTGELFF.

This chain links TRBV20-1 with TRBJ1-1; possibly TRBD1 for D (6 bases). The length of the CDR3 is 15 residues. Between the trimmed V and J ends, which lost 0 bases and 7 bases, there was a span of 18 bases. From germline, CDR1 is DFQATT and CDR2 SNEGSKA (reference sequence). The CDR3 sequence: CSARDLGGLFDEAFF. The DNA for the CDR3 is TGCAGTGCTAGAGATCTCGGGGGGCTATTTGATGAAGCTTTCTTT.

V is TRBV20-1 and J is TRBJ2-7; 7 bases align to TRBD2. CDR1 DFQATT and CDR2 SNEGSKA come from the germline V gene (reference sequence). With 5 bases clipped from V and 2 bases from J, the junction kept 9 bases outside the gene matches. The CDR3 runs to 14 residues. CDR3 in DNA: TGCAGTGCTCCCGATAGCGGGTATACCTACGAGCAGTACTTC. Translated: CSAPDSGYTYEQYF.